The 27 T cell receptor beta chains below come from one sample, sequenced in a study of blood T cell repertoires in COVID-19. Sequenced by immunoSEQ multiplex PCR; TCRdb stores in-frame clones only, minus some. Of 200,000 or so clones in the sample, 70% to 90% are singletons; the top ten hold around 3%. What was sequenced was peripheral blood. The source of these receptors is a man in his forties or fifties who had recovered from COVID-19.

The rearrangement links TRBV10-3 to TRBJ2-7, with D perhaps matching TRBD2 (6 bases). The germline CDR1 and CDR2 sequences are ENHRY and SYGVKD. This CDR3 comprises 15 residues. V dropped 0 bases and J dropped 2 bases, with 11 bases sitting between them. The DNA of the CDR3 is TGTGCCATCAGTGAGTCGACTGGAGGGCCCTACGAGCAGTACTTC. Translated: CAISESTGGPYEQYF.

The chain couples TRBV6-2 or TRBV6-3 to TRBJ2-1; 14 positions agree with TRBD2. In germline, CDR1 is MNHEY, CDR2 SVGEGT. V trimming: 5 bases; J trimming: 4 bases; junction bases outside the gene matches: 1. CDR3 length: 15 residues. CDR3 sequence reads: CASSGTSGSYNEQFF. The CDR3 nucleotides are TGTGCCAGCAGTGGGACTAGCGGGAGTTACAATGAGCAGTTCTTC.

The chain couples TRBV3-1 (or the pseudogene TRBV3-2) to TRBJ2-7, with D perhaps TRBD2 (6 bases). The CDR3 has 12 residues. Looked up from germline, CDR1 is LGHDT and CDR2 is YNNKEL (reference sequence). V was cut by 1 base and J by 12 bases, with 13 bases left in between. CDR3 region: CASSQGDGSRYF. The CDR3 DNA reads as TGTGCCAGCAGCCAAGGGGACGGGAGTAGGTACTTC.

The chain carries TRBV18 and TRBJ2-3; D gene unclear. Germline CDR1 KGHSH, CDR2 LQKENI. There are 17 residues in the CDR3. Deletions cut 1 base from V and 0 bases from J, with 14 bases between. In DNA form, the CDR3 reads TGTGCCAGCTCACCACTCCTAAGAACCGCTAGCACAGATACGCAGTATTTT. Translated: CASSPLLRTASTDTQYF. Supplemented by reference TRBV18 and TRBJ2-3, the full variable domain reads NAGVMQNPRHLVRRRGQEARLRCSPMKGHSHVYWYRQLPEEGLKFMVYLQKENIIDESGMPKERFSAEFPKEGPSILRIQQVVRGDSAAYFCASSPLLRTASTDTQYFGPGTRLTVL.

This chain joins TRBV3-1 (or the pseudogene TRBV3-2) and TRBJ1-5; D remains ambiguous. Germline V lookup: CDR1 LGHDT, CDR2 YNNKEL (reference sequence). Deletions cut 3 bases from V and 5 bases from J, with 5 bases between. This CDR3 spans 12 amino acids. The CDR3 protein is CASSHSDQPQHF. CDR3 sequence (DNA): TGTGCCAGCAGCCACAGTGATCAGCCCCAGCATTTT.

This chain joins TRBV5-1 and TRBJ1-3, with D possibly matching TRBD1 (6 bases). CDR1 is SGHRS, CDR2 YFSETQ, per germline. CDR3 length equals 16 residues. The V gene lost 5 bases and the J gene lost 1 base, with 16 bases spanning the gap. This CDR3 reads CASSFSGTGSGNTIYF. The CDR3 nucleotides are TGCGCCAGCAGTTTTTCGGGAACAGGGTCTGGAAACACCATATATTTT. The whole variable domain, filled in from reference TRBV5-1 and TRBJ1-3, reads KAGVTQTPRYLIKTRGQQVTLSCSPISGHRSVSWYQQTPGQGLQFLFEYFSETQRNKGNFPGRFSGRQFSNSRSEMNVSTLELGDSALYLCASSFSGTGSGNTIYFGEGSWLTVV.

The gene calls are TRBV28 and TRBJ1-5; the D gene is possibly TRBD1 (5 bases). The germline V and J ends were trimmed by 3 bases and 7 bases, with 13 bases remaining between them. The CDR3 length is 14 residues. Germline values: CDR1 MDHEN, CDR2 SYDVKM. This CDR3 reads CASSLLESGQPQHF. For the CDR3, the DNA is TGTGCCAGCAGTTTGCTGGAGTCAGGGCAGCCCCAGCATTTT.

This clone was counted once. V gene TRBV11-3 combines with J gene TRBJ2-1; 12 nucleotides agree with TRBD2. The ends lost 0 bases at V and 2 bases at J; junction bases unmatched: 11. CDR1 is SGHNT and CDR2 is YENEEA in the germline V gene. This CDR3 contains 20 residues. CDR3 coding DNA: TGTGCCAGCAGCTTAGATCTATCTGGTGGGACTAGCGGGCCCTACAATGAGCAGTTCTTC. Translating gives CASSLDLSGGTSGPYNEQFF.

This clone was seen a handful of times. The chain links TRBV29-1 to TRBJ2-7; 8 positions agree with TRBD1. The trim removed 6 bases at V and 0 bases at J, leaving 7 bases unmatched. The germline V gene encodes CDR1 SQVTM and CDR2 ANQGSEA. This CDR3 spans 14 amino acids. Here the CDR3 DNA reads TGCAGCGTCGTGGGACAGGCTAGCTCCTACGAGCAGTACTTC. This sequence encodes CSVVGQASSYEQYF.

J is TRBJ1-5 and V is TRBV6-5; 7 bases fit TRBD1. The CDR3 consists of 15 residues. Losses at the gene ends were 3 bases for V and 7 bases for J; bases not matched to a gene: 9. Germline V gene sequence: CDR1 MNHEY, CDR2 SVGAGI. Written as DNA, the CDR3 is TGTGCCAGCAGTTATCGAGGGGGCGCAGGGCAGCCCCAGCATTTT. This encodes CASSYRGGAGQPQHF.

The chain recombines TRBV2 with TRBJ2-4, with TRBD2 as a possible D gene (5 bases). CDR1 and CDR2 from the germline V gene are SNHLY and FYNNEI. The CDR3 has 13 residues. The ends were cut back, 4 bases at V and 9 bases at J, with 13 bases in the middle. This CDR3 reads CASSASLDTIQYF. As DNA, the CDR3 is TGTGCCAGCAGTGCCTCACTAGATACCATTCAGTACTTC.

Only one count was recorded for this clone. V and J are TRBV2 and TRBJ2-1, with D maybe TRBD2 (6 bases). Germline assignment: CDR1 SNHLY and CDR2 FYNNEI. The CDR3 has 13 amino acids. The ends were cut back, 7 bases at V and 5 bases at J, with 12 bases in the middle. CDR3 sequence: CASTGDGHNEQFF. DNA for the CDR3: TGTGCCAGCACGGGAGACGGACACAATGAGCAGTTCTTC.

V is TRBV5-1 and J is TRBJ2-7; 9 positions match TRBD1. CDR1 and CDR2 (germline): SGHRS, YFSETQ. The length of the CDR3 is 15 residues. V shed 3 bases, J shed 6 bases, and the junction held 10 bases outside the gene matches. The CDR3 loop reads CASSWMTGGGSEQYF. CDR3 sequence (DNA): TGCGCCAGCAGCTGGATGACAGGGGGTGGGTCCGAGCAGTACTTC.

The V and J genes are TRBV18 and TRBJ2-2; 7 bases match TRBD1. This CDR3 spans 14 amino acids. CDR1 is KGHSH, CDR2 LQKENI, per germline. J gave up 5 bases and V 5 bases, and 5 bases lay outside the gene matches. The CDR3 loop is CASSEDRKTGELFF. The CDR3 bases are TGTGCCAGCTCAGAGGACAGGAAGACCGGGGAGCTGTTTTTT.

CDR3 region: CASRMTGDYGYTF. CDR3 bases: TGTGCCAGCAGGATGACAGGGGATTATGGCTACACCTTC. This chain uses TRBV27 with TRBJ1-2; 8 positions match TRBD1. V lost 6 bases to trimming and J lost 5 bases; unmatched junction nucleotides: 5. The CDR3 has 13 amino acids. Germline-derived CDR1 and CDR2 are MNHEY and SMNVEV (reference sequence).

This clone came up once. The chain couples TRBV11-3 to TRBJ2-5, with 10 bases aligning to TRBD1. J gave up 5 bases and V 5 bases, and 5 bases lay outside the gene matches. The CDR3 runs 14 residues. CDR1 and CDR2 from the germline V gene are SGHNT and YENEEA. The CDR3 is CASSTRTGGETQYF. The CDR3 coding sequence is TGTGCCAGCAGCACCCGGACAGGGGGGGAGACCCAGTACTTC.

The V gene is TRBV28, the J gene TRBJ2-1; 11 nucleotides match TRBD2. This CDR3 is built from 16 residues. Trimming took 5 bases from V and 6 from J; bases not matched to a gene: 9. CDR1 and CDR2 from the germline V gene are MDHEN and SYDVKM. The CDR3 sequence is CASSTISGRAINEQFF. The CDR3 bases are TGTGCCAGCAGTACCATTAGCGGGAGGGCCATCAATGAGCAGTTCTTC.

The gene calls are TRBV28 and TRBJ1-2; D possibly corresponds to TRBD1 (6 bases). V was pared by 5 bases and J by 4 bases, with 8 bases between. CDR3 length: 12 residues. Germline V gene sequence: CDR1 MDHEN, CDR2 SYDVKM. CDR3 residues: CASSRDIYGYTF. CDR3 DNA: TGTGCCAGCAGTCGGGACATCTATGGCTACACCTTC.

The CDR3 region is CASSPLQSSGANVLTF. The CDR3 nucleotides read TGTGCCAGCAGCCCTCTACAGAGCTCTGGGGCCAACGTCCTGACTTTC. The chain uses TRBV11-2 and TRBJ2-6; D not resolved. The V gene lost 5 bases and the J gene lost 0 bases, with 11 bases spanning the gap. Germline CDR1 is SGHAT and CDR2 is FQNNGV. The CDR3 runs to 16 residues.

V is TRBV7-9 and J is TRBJ2-7; D ambiguous. The CDR3 is 16 amino acids. V was shortened by 2 bases and J by 3 bases, with 17 bases between the two germline ends. Germline V gene lookup returns CDR1 SEHNR and CDR2 FQNEAQ (reference sequence). In DNA form, the CDR3 reads TGTGCCAGCAGCTTAAATCAGGCTGACAAGAGCTACGAGCAGTACTTC. Its translation: CASSLNQADKSYEQYF.

V gene TRBV15 combines with J gene TRBJ2-7; a possible D gene is TRBD1 (6 bases). In germline, CDR1 is LNHNV, CDR2 YYDKDF (reference sequence). There are 13 residues in the CDR3. Trimming removed 0 bases from V and 6 bases from J, with 9 bases in between. This CDR3 is CATSRDPTGEQYF. CDR3 in DNA: TGTGCCACCAGCAGAGACCCGACAGGCGAGCAGTACTTC.

J is TRBJ2-3 and V is TRBV19, with D perhaps TRBD1 (6 bases). V was clipped by 9 bases and J by 5 bases, with 18 bases between them. Germline assignment: CDR1 LNHDA and CDR2 SQIVND (reference sequence). The CDR3 is 14 residues long. CDR3 sequence: CASNSPGVEDTQYF. DNA for the CDR3: TGTGCCAGCAATTCCCCAGGGGTTGAAGATACGCAGTATTTT.

V gene TRBV19 combines with J gene TRBJ1-2; 8 nucleotides align to TRBD1. The CDR3 runs to 15 residues. The germline V gene has CDR1 LNHDA and CDR2 SQIVND (reference sequence). Germline trimming cut 4 bases from V and 5 bases from J; bases unmatched to any gene: 9. The CDR3 nucleotides are TGTGCCAGTAGTAAGAAGACAGGGGTGGGGTATGGCTACACCTTC. This gives the protein CASSKKTGVGYGYTF.

V usage is TRBV7-9 and J usage is TRBJ2-6; TRBD1 agrees at 9 bases. V lost 1 base and J lost 0; bases outside the gene matches: 4. CDR1 is SEHNR, CDR2 FQNEAQ, per germline (reference sequence). The CDR3 length is 18 residues. The CDR3 DNA reads TGTGCCAGCAGCTTAGGGGACAGGGAGAGCTCTGGGGCCAACGTCCTGACTTTC. Translation: CASSLGDRESSGANVLTF.

V and J are TRBV6-2 or TRBV6-3 and TRBJ2-1, with 7 bases fitting TRBD1. Germline assignment: CDR1 MNHEY and CDR2 SVGEGT. CDR3 length: 13 amino acids. J was trimmed by 8 bases and V by 5 bases; bases with no gene match: 6. The CDR3 sequence is CASSDRVGHEQFF. CDR3 bases: TGTGCCAGCAGTGACAGGGTGGGCCATGAGCAGTTCTTC.

The V gene is TRBV5-1, the J gene TRBJ2-5; TRBD1 might be the D (5 bases). Germline CDR1 and CDR2: SGHRS and YFSETQ. V lost 0 bases and J 4 bases, leaving 10 bases between the germline ends. The CDR3 covers 14 residues. The CDR3 DNA reads TGCGCCAGCAGCTTGGTCCCAGGGTCAGAGACCCAGTACTTC. Translation: CASSLVPGSETQYF.

The rearrangement links TRBV18 to TRBJ2-7; D is unclear. Germline V gene sequence: CDR1 KGHSH, CDR2 LQKENI. This CDR3 comprises 13 residues. Trimming pared 3 bases from V and 0 bases from J, leaving 6 bases between. Here the CDR3 reads CASSPQDSYEQYF. For the CDR3, the DNA is TGTGCCAGCTCACCGCAGGACTCCTACGAGCAGTACTTC.